This T cell receptor (beta chain) was identified during a study of T-cell reconstitution after alpha-beta-depleted transplantation in children. Germline assignment: CDR1 KGHSH and CDR2 LQKENI. The CDR3 consists of 14 residues. The V gene lost 2 bases and the J gene lost 5 bases, with 12 bases spanning the gap. Unique molecular identifiers were built into the TCRbeta library. TCRdb ran MiXCR on the PCR reads and lists one entry per CDR3 protein. Among 250,000 to 300,000 distinct CDR3 sequences listed, approximately 9.8% were seen once. The rearrangement joins TRBV18 to TRBJ1-1; D not resolved. The starting material was PBMCs from the stem cell graft donor, obtained from the stem cell graft. This clonotype was sampled from a human donor who donated a stem cell graft to a child with SCID. This CDR3 is CASSPSGGGTEAFF. DNA of the CDR3: TGTGCCAGCTCACCATCCGGAGGAGGGACTGAAGCTTTCTTT.